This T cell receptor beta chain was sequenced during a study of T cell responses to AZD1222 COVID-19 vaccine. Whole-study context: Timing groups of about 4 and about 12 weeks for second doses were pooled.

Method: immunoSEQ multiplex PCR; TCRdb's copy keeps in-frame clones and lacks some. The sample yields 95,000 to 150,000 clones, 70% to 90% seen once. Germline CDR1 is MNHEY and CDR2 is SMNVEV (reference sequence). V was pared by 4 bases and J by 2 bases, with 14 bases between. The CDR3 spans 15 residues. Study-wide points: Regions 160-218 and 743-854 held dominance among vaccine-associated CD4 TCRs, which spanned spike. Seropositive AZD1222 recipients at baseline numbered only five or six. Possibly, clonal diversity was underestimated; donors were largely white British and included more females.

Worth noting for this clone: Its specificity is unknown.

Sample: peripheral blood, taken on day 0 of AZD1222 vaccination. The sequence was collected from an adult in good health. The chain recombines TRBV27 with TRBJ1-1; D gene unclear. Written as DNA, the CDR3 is TGTGCCAGCAGTTCGAGTTTTTTCGCAAACACTGAAGCTTTCTTT. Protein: CASSSSFFANTEAFF.